This passage covers 6 T cell receptor beta chains from one sample sequenced in a study of CD4+ T cells in melanoma. The table came from immunoSEQ multiplex PCR; TCRdb's copy has only in-frame clones and leaves some out. There are some 4,800 clones in the sample; under 75% occur only once, and 22% lies in the top ten. Sequencing was performed on cells from a culture (not recorded whether cultured in vitro). The receptors originated from a human donor with melanoma.

The table lists this clone with a count of one. This chain joins TRBV29-1 and TRBJ1-6; D is undetermined. Trimming removed 2 bases at V and 4 bases at J, with 9 bases between. Germline V gene data show CDR1 as SQVTM and CDR2 as ANQGSEA. The CDR3 has 14 amino acids. The CDR3 DNA reads TGCAGCGTTGAAAATGGATGGTATAATTCACCCCTCCACTTT. Residues: CSVENGWYNSPLHF.

V is TRBV10-2 and J is TRBJ1-1; TRBD1 matches 9 bases. Germline V gene sequence: CDR1 WSHSY, CDR2 SAAADI. The V segment lost 9 bases and the J segment 5 bases; nucleotides outside the gene matches: 4. This CDR3 is built from 12 residues. The CDR3 sequence is CASSQGATEAFF. CDR3 DNA: TGCGCCAGTTCACAGGGGGCAACTGAAGCTTTCTTT.

By frequency in the sample, this clone is large. The chain is built from TRBV19 and TRBJ1-1; D is possibly TRBD1 (6 bases). V was trimmed by 6 bases and J by 2 bases, leaving 10 bases between them. This CDR3 has 13 amino acids. Per the germline V gene, CDR1 is LNHDA and CDR2 is SQIVND (reference sequence). CDR3 nucleotide sequence: TGTGCCAGTAGCCAGGGGATTAACACTGAAGCTTTCTTT. Encoded protein: CASSQGINTEAFF.

The DNA for the CDR3 is TGCGCCAGCAGTGAACAACCCGCGAACACCGGGGAGCTGTTTTTT. This gives the protein CASSEQPANTGELFF. V usage is TRBV10-2 and J usage is TRBJ2-2; D not certain. Germline CDR1 is WSHSY and CDR2 is SAAADI. The CDR3 runs 15 residues. Between the trimmed V and J ends, which lost 3 bases and 0 bases, there was a span of 8 bases.

The rearrangement uses TRBV9 and TRBJ1-1; a possible D gene is TRBD1 (6 bases). This CDR3 region has 14 residues. Trimming left V 2 bases short and J 4 bases short, with 12 bases between. Germline values: CDR1 SGDLS, CDR2 YYNGEE. DNA for the CDR3: TGTGCCAGCAGCGTCGGAACAGGGTCCACTGAAGCTTTCTTT. Encoded protein: CASSVGTGSTEAFF.

The rearrangement joins TRBV9 to TRBJ2-1; possible D gene TRBD2, 5 bases. The germline gives CDR1 SGDLS, CDR2 YYNGEE. This CDR3 is 15 amino acids long. V was pared by 0 bases and J by 6 bases, with 13 bases between. The CDR3 spells CASSVVEVAGNEQFF. For the CDR3, the DNA is TGTGCCAGCAGCGTAGTGGAAGTGGCGGGCAATGAGCAGTTCTTC.